This T cell receptor (beta chain) comes out of a study of identical twins. TCRdb recomputed calls from the 5' RACE reads with MiXCR, one row per CDR3 protein. This table holds around 680,000 distinct CDR3 sequences, over 8.5% found once. Looked up from germline, CDR1 is LNHNV and CDR2 is YYDKDF (reference sequence). The CDR3 has 12 amino acids. This clonotype appeared a few times. Antigen specificity is unknown. One end of the junction fails to match germline, which may point to a read error. Study-level findings and limits: Analyses based on zero insertions could be partly confounded by invariant MAIT and iNKT cells. Alpha sequences out of frame and shared by twins had excess low generation probability. Without tracking the same donors, conclusions rested on cross-sectional statistical analysis. Cord blood's abundant beta clonotypes had fewer insertions, unlike memory repertoires.

These data were also filed under a second study, of yellow fever vaccine responses in identical twins.

The chain carries TRBV15 and TRBJ2-3, with a weak D call TRBD2 (6 bases). Sequencing input: PBMCs. The receptor was derived from a woman aged 18-29 years in good health. The DNA of the CDR3 is TGTGCCACCAGCAGAGATGCGGCGGGGCGAGATTTT. Its protein product is CATSRDAAGRDF.